This TCR beta chain is from a study of monozygotic twins with inflammatory bowel disease. Per germline, CDR1 SEHNR and CDR2 FQNEAQ (reference sequence). The CDR3 consists of 15 residues. TCRdb reworked the 5' RACE reads into one entry per CDR3 protein, no DNA. This listing includes roughly 200,000 distinct CDR3 sequences. The material sequenced was blood. The rearrangement joins TRBV7-9 to TRBJ1-5; TCRdb lists TRBD1, though no DNA is available to test this call. The clonotype was recovered from a human donor with ulcerative colitis or Crohn's disease, or a healthy co-twin of an affected twin (not recorded which). CDR3 residues: CASSYTTGLGQPQHF.